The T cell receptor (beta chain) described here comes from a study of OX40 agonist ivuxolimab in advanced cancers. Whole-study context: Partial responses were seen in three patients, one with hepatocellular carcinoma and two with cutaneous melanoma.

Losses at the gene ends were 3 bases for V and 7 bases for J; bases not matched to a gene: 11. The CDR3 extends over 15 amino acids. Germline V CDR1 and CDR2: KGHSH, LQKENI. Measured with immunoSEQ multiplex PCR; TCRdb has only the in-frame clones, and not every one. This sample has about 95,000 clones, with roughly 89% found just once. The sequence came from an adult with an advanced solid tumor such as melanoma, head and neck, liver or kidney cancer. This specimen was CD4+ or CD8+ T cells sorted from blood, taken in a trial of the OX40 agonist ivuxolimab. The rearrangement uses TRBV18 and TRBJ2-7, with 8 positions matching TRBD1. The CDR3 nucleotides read TGTGCCAGCTCACCCAGGATAACAGGGGGTGATGAGCAGTACTTC. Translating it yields CASSPRITGGDEQYF.